This T cell receptor (beta chain) is drawn from a study of identical twins (dated by TCRdb to between 2015 and 2016). Notes on the research overall: To test whether fetal clonotypes persist, the study used deep sequencing on TCR alpha and beta repertoires from monozygotic twins, unrelated adults of various ages, and cord blood. Replicate twin experiments were performed at different times using different library preparation protocols to rule out contamination. Broader findings and caveats from the paper: Fewer insertions were carried by abundant cord blood beta clonotypes; a weaker similar trend was observed in young adult naive repertoires, while no such trend was observed in memory repertoires. Compared with coincidental sharing between unrelated individuals, an excess of low generation-probability sequences was observed among out-of-frame TCR alpha sequences shared between twins. In monozygotic twins, recombination models systematically underestimated out-of-frame TCR alpha sharing, but the models matched the sharing seen between unrelated individuals. The excess sharing between twins in beta out-of-frame sequences was weaker because fewer shared sequences reduced the signal-to-noise ratio. Zero-insertion analyses could be partly confounded by invariant T cells such as MAIT and iNKT, although diverse VJ usage argued against such confounding for most clonotypes. Conclusions relied on cross-sectional statistical analysis, since the same donors could not be followed over many years.

The germline V gene (reference sequence) provides CDR1 LGHDT and CDR2 YNNKEL. At the junction V is shortened by 2 bases and J by 2 bases; bases outside the gene matches: 3. Inclusive of the bounding cysteine and phenylalanine, the CDR3 is 15 residues long. Kept here is only the CDR3 DNA, which spans 45 bases and is read in frame from base 1. All donors were healthy Caucasians. This clonotype was counted only a few times. Its cognate antigen has yet to be identified. No base quality values were provided; no much bigger clone lies one nucleotide off. Library generation was performed with 5' RACE. The listed sequencing device is Illumina HiSeq 2000. Template switching added a universal primer binding site, and the final cDNA carried a unique molecular identifier that allowed TCR cDNA molecules to be counted accurately. First-strand cDNA for TCR alpha and beta chains was synthesized from specific primers in the conserved constant-segment region. To control for contamination, every cDNA library carried two barcodes: a SMART-Mk sample barcode plus Illumina barcodes. TruSeq adapter sequences and Illumina sample barcodes were added in two successive PCR steps. TCR alpha and beta cDNA libraries were sequenced on the Illumina HiSeq platform with custom primers. The published analysis was carried out like this. Unique molecular identifiers were extracted from raw reads with MiGEC, and CDR3 positions were determined with MiXCR. Recombination models were inferred per individual with the repgenHMM and IGoR tools using an EM algorithm. The analysis of shared clonotypes was done with the tcR package in R, with sharing normalized by the product of cloneset sizes. To study raw recombination without the effects of thymic and clonal selection, out-of-frame nonproductive sequences were analyzed. TCRdb's own reprocessing of the public reads used fastp at Q25 and MiXCR and kept productive beta chains. Rows are unified per CDR3 protein, each entry keeping the most common DNA and genes. The authors' filters were not applied to this entry. In this sample the table shows 1.5 million to 2 million distinct CDR3 sequences, 32% of which occur a single time. More than 0.25% of the sample rests with the top ten.

The TCR was taken from a newborn girl in good health. This chain joins TRBV3-1 to TRBJ1-2; 9 nucleotides in the junction match TRBD1. Sequenced sample: cord blood. This receptor has the CDR3 CASSQLDRGNYGYTF. At the DNA level, the sequence is TGTGCCAGCAGCCAACTCGACAGGGGGAACTATGGCTACACCTTC.